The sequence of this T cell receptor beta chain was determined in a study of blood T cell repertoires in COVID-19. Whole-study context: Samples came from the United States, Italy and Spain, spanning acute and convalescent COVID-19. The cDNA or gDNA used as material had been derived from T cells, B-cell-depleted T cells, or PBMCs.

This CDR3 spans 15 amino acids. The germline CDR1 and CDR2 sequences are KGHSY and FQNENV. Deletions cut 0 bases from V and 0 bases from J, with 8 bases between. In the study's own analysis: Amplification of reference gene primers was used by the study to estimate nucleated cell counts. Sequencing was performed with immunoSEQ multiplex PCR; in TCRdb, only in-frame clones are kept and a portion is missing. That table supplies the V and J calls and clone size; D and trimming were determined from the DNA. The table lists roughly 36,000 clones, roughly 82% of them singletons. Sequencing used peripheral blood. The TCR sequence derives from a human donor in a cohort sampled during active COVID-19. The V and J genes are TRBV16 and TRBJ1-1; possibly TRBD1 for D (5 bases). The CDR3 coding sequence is TGTGCCAGCAGCCAATCGCGGGGGATGAACACTGAAGCTTTCTTT. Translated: CASSQSRGMNTEAFF.